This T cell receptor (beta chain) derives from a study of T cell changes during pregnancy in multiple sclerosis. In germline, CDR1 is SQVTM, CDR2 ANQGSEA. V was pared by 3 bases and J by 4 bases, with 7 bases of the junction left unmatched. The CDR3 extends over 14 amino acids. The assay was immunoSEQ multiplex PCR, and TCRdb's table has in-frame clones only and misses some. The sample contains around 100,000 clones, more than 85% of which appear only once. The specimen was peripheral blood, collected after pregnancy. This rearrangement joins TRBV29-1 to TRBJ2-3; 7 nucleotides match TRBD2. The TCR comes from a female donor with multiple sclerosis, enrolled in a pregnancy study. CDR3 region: CSVEGGSISDTQYF. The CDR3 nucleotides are TGCAGCGTTGAGGGGGGGTCGATATCAGATACGCAGTATTTT.